This TCR beta chain stems from a study of CD8+ T cells in alopecia areata. Germline V gene lookup returns CDR1 MDHEN and CDR2 SYDVKM. Trimming stripped 6 bases from V and 5 bases from J, with 10 bases between. The CDR3 loop spans 12 amino acids. The sample's treatment: oral pan-JAK inhibitor, 5-10 mg twice daily. cDNA serving as the sequencing template came from extracted, reverse transcribed RNA. Using immunoSEQ multiplex PCR, the repertoire was profiled, and TCRdb retains in-frame clones only, with some absent. The data show fewer than 350,000 clones, 58% seen once. Sequencing used CD4+ T cells sorted from blood, obtained at week 24, from a patient treated with tofacitinib. The V and J genes are TRBV28 and TRBJ2-5, with a tentative D call TRBD1 (5 bases). The TCR sequence derives from a human donor with alopecia areata. The CDR3 region is CASRGQRETQYF. The CDR3 DNA reads as TGTGCCAGCAGGGGGCAGAGGGAGACCCAGTACTTC. The entire variable domain, with the rest obtained from reference TRBV28 and TRBJ2-5, is as follows: DVKVTQSSRYLVKRTGEKVFLECVQDMDHENMFWYRQDPGLGLRLIYFSYDVKMKEKGDIPEGYSVSREKKERFSLILESASTNQTSMYLCASRGQRETQYFGPGTRLLVL.